This TCR beta chain derives from a study of shared clonotypes between healthy human individuals. Genomic DNA belonging to each subset was distributed in equal measure over several immunoSEQ plates. Only in-frame clones appear in the TCRdb table, and some are missing; sequencing was by immunoSEQ multiplex PCR. This sample has approximately 980,000 clones, with about 80% found just once. On this clone itself: The antigen remains undetermined.

General study results and limits: Clonotype sharing among the donors was expected to vary with sequencing depth.

All the donors were Caucasian adults who lived in Nashville, Tennessee. CD4+ cell separation produced CD45RA+ naive and CD45RA-negative memory subsets. V was shortened by 0 bases and J by 2 bases, with 10 bases between the two germline ends. The CDR3 totals 14 residues. Germline V lookup: CDR1 GTSNPN, CDR2 SVGIG (reference sequence). The chain couples TRBV30 to TRBJ2-5, with D hard to call. The origin of this receptor is a man aged 18 to 29 in good health. Sequenced input: memory CD4+ T cells sorted from blood. The subset here: CD45RA-negative fraction. CDR3 amino acids: CAWSVLGGQETQYF. The CDR3 DNA reads as TGTGCCTGGAGTGTACTCGGCGGACAAGAGACCCAGTACTTC.